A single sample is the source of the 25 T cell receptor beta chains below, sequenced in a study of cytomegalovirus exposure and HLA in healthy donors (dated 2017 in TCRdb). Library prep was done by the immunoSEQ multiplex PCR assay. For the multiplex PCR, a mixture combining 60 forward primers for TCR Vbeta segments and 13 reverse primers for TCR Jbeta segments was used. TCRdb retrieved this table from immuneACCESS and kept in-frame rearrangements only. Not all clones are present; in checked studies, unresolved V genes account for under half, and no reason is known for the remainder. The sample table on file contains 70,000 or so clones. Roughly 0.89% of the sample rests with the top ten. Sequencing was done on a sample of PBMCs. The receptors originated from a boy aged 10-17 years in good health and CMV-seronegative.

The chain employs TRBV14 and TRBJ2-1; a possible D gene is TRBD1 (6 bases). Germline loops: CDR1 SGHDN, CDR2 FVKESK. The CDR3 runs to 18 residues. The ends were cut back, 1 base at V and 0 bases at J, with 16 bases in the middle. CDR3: CASSQGRDNLGSYNEQFF. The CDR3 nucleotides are TGTGCCAGCAGCCAAGGTAGGGACAATCTGGGCTCCTACAATGAGCAGTTCTTC.

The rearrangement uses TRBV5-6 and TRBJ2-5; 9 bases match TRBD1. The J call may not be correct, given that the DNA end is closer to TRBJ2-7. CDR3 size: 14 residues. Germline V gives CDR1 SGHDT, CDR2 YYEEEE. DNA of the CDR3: TGTGCCAGCAGACGGAACAGGGGGCTGGACGAGCAGTACTTC. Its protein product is CASRRNRGLDEQYF.

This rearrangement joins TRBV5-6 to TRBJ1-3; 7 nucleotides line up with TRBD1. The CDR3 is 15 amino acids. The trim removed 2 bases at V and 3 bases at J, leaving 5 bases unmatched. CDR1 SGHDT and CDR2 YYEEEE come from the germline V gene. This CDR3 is CASSLQGKFGNTIYF. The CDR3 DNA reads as TGTGCCAGCAGCTTACAGGGGAAATTTGGAAACACCATATATTTT.

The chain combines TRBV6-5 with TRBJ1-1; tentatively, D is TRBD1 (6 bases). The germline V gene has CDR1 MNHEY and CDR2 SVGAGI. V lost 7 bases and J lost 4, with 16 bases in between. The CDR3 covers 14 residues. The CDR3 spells CASKGGGLATEAFF. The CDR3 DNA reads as TGTGCCAGCAAGGGCGGGGGGCTGGCCACTGAAGCTTTCTTT.

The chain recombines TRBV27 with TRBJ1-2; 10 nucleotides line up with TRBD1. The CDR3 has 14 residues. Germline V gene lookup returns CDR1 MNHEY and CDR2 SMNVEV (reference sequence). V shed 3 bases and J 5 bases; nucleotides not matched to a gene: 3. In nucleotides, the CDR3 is TGTGCCAGCAGTTTCCGGACAGGGGGGTATGGCTACACCTTC. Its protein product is CASSFRTGGYGYTF.

The CDR3 nucleotides are TGTGCCAGCAGCGTGGGACAGGGAGGTTTGAGAGAGACCCAGTACTTC. Amino acids: CASSVGQGGLRETQYF. V and J are TRBV7-6 and TRBJ2-5; 9 bases line up with TRBD1. The length of the CDR3 is 16 residues. Germline-derived CDR1 and CDR2 are SGHVS and FNYEAQ. V shed 5 bases and J 4 bases; nucleotides not matched to a gene: 11.

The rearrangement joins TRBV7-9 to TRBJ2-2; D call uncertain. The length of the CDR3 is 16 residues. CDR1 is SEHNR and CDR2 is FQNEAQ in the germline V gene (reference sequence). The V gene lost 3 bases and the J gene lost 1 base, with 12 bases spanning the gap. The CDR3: CASSLLGGVNTGELFF. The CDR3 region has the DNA TGTGCCAGCAGCTTGTTAGGCGGAGTGAACACCGGGGAGCTGTTTTTT. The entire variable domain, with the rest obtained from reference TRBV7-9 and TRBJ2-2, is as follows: DTGVSQNPRHKITKRGQNVTFRCDPISEHNRLYWYRQTLGQGPEFLTYFQNEAQLEKSRLLSDRFSAERPKGSFSTLEIQRTEQGDSAMYLCASSLLGGVNTGELFFGEGSRLTVL.

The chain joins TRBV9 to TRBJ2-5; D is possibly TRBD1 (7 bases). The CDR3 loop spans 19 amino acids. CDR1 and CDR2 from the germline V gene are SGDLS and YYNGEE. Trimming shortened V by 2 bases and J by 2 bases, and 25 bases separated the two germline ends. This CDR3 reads CASSVAVRATGTGQETQYF. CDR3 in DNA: TGTGCCAGCAGCGTTGCGGTCCGGGCGACAGGGACTGGGCAAGAGACCCAGTACTTC. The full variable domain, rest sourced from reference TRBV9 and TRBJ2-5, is DSGVTQTPKHLITATGQRVTLRCSPRSGDLSVYWYQQSLDQGLQFLIQYYNGEERAKGNILERFSAQQFPDLHSELNLSSLELGDSALYFCASSVAVRATGTGQETQYFGPGTRLLVL.

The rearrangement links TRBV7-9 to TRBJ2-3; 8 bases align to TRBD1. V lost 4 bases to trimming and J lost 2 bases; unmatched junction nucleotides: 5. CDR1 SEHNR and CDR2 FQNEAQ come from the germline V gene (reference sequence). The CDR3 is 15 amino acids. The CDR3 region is CASSWAGGNTDTQYF. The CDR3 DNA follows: TGTGCCAGCAGCTGGGCAGGGGGCAACACAGATACGCAGTATTTT.

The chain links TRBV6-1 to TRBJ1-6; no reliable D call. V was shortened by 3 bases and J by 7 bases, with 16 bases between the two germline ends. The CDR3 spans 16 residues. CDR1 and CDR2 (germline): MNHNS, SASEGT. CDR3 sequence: CASSDPAGITNSPLHF. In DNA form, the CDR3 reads TGTGCCAGCAGTGATCCGGCCGGGATTACCAATTCACCCCTCCACTTT.

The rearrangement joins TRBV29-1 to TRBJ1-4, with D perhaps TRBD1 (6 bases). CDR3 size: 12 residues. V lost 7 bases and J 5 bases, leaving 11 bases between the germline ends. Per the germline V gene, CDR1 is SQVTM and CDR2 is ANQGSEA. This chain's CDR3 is CSAVQGNEKLFF. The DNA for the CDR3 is TGCAGCGCTGTACAGGGAAATGAAAAACTGTTTTTT.

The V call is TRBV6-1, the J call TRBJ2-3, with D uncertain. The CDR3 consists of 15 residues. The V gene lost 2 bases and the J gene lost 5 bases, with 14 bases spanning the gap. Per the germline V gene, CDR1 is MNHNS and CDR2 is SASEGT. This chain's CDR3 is CASSELFAGKDTQYF. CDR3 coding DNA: TGTGCCAGCAGTGAACTTTTCGCAGGCAAAGATACGCAGTATTTT.

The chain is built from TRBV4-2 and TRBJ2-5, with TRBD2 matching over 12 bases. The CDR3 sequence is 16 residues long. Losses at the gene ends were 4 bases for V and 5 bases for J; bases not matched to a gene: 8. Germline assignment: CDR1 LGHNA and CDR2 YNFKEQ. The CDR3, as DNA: TGTGCCAGCAGCCTCGCTAGCGGGGGGGCCGGGGAGACCCAGTACTTC. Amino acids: CASSLASGGAGETQYF.

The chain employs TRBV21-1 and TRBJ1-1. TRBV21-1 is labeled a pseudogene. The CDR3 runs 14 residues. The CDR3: CASGRRDTNTEAFF. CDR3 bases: TGTGCCAGTGGGAGAAGGGATACGAACACTGAAGCTTTCTTT.

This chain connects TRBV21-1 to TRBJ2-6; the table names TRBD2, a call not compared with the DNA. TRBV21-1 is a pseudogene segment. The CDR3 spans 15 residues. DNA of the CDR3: TGTGCCAGCAGCAACCGCGGGTTTGGGGCCAACGTCCTGACTTTC. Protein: CASSNRGFGANVLTF.

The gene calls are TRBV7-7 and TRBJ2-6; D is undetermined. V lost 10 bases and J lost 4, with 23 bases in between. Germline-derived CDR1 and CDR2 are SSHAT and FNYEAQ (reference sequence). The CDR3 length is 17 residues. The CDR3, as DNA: TGTGCCATCGTCGTGGGCCAGGCCCGAACGGGGGCCAACGTCCTGACTTTC. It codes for CAIVVGQARTGANVLTF.

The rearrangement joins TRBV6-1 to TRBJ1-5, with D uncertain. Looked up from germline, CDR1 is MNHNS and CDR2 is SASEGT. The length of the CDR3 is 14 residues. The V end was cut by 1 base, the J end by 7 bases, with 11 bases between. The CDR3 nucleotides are TGTGCCAGCAGTGAAGGGAGGGTGGCACAGCCCCAGCATTTT. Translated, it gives CASSEGRVAQPQHF.

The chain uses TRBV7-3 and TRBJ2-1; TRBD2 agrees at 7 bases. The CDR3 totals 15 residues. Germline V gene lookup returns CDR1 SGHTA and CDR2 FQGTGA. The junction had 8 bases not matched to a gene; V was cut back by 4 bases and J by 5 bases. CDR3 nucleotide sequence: TGTGCCAGCAGCTCCAGACTAGCCGGTGACAATGAGCAGTTCTTC. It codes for CASSSRLAGDNEQFF.

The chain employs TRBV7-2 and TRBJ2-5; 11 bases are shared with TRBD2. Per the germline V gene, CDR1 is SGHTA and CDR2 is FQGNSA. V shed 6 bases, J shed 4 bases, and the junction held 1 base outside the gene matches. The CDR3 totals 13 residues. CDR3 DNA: TGTGCCAGCAGTAGCGGGGGGGCAGAGACCCAGTACTTC. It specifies CASSSGGAETQYF.

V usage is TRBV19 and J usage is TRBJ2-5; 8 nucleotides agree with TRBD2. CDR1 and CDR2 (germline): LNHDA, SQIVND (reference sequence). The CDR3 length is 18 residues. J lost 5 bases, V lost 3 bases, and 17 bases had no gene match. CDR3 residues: CASSIGSGGAPFGETQYF. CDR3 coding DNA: TGTGCCAGTAGTATCGGCTCGGGGGGGGCCCCATTCGGGGAGACCCAGTACTTC.

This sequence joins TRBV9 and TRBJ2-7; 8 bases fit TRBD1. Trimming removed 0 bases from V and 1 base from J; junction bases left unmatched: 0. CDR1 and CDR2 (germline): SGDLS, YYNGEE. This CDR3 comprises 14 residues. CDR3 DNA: TGTGCCAGCAGCGTAGACAGGGGGTCCTACGAGCAGTACTTC. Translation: CASSVDRGSYEQYF.

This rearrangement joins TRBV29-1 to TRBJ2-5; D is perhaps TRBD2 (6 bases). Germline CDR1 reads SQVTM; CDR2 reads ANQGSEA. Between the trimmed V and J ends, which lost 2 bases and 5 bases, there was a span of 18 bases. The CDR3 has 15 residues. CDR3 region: CSVESWGGRRETQYF. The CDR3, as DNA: TGCAGCGTTGAATCGTGGGGTGGGAGGAGGGAGACCCAGTACTTC.

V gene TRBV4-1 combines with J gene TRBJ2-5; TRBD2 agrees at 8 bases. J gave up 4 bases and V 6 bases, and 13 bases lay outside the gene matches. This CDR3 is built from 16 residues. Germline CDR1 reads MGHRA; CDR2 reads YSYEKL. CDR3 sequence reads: CASSDDSFAGGETQYF. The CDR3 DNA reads TGCGCCAGCAGTGACGACTCCTTCGCGGGAGGAGAGACCCAGTACTTC.

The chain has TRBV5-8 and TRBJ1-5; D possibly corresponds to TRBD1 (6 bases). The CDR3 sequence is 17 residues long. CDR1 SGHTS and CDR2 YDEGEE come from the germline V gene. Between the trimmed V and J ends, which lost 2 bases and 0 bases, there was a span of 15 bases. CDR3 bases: TGTGCCAGCAGCTTTCGGCAGGGGAGATATAGCAATCAGCCCCAGCATTTT. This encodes CASSFRQGRYSNQPQHF.

CDR3 in amino acids: CASSYSSSSYNEQFF. The CDR3 DNA reads TGTGCCAGTAGTTATTCTAGTAGCTCCTACAATGAGCAGTTCTTC. The chain couples TRBV19 to TRBJ2-1; the D is unclear. V lost 5 bases, J lost 0 bases, and 11 bases lay in between. The CDR3 totals 15 residues. In germline, CDR1 is LNHDA, CDR2 SQIVND (reference sequence).